This TCR beta chain stems from a study of metastatic and nonmetastatic thyroid tumors. Regarding this clone: This may be a read error: a much more frequent sequence differs by one nucleotide.

The V and J ends lost 7 bases and 4 bases, in that order; junction bases with no gene match: 13. The V gene's germline CDR1 is MNHEY and CDR2 SMNVEV (reference sequence). The CDR3 has 15 residues. No patient had received any treatment before thyroid surgery. Using MiXCR, TCRdb reanalyzed the PCR reads. The sample includes some 20,000 clones, about 30% of them seen just once. The TCR sequence derives from a female donor with papillary thyroid cancer or a benign thyroid nodule (not recorded which). Some clones in this sample may be carry-over from other donors' samples. The rearrangement links TRBV27 to TRBJ2-7; 7 bases are shared with TRBD2. The sample consisted of blood. In nucleotides, the CDR3 is TGTGCCAGCAAACGTTCCGGGACTATCCCTTACGAGCAGTACTTC. It translates to CASKRSGTIPYEQYF.